This is a list of T cell receptor beta chains from one sample in a study of read filtering for tumor transcriptome and immune sequencing. TCRdb fed the reads into MiXCR, producing one record per CDR3 protein. The sample includes 12,000 to 15,000 distinct CDR3 sequences, roughly 22% of them seen just once. Input material: a population of CD138-negative cells sorted from bone marrow. The source of these receptors is a donor aged 40 or over with multiple myeloma. Each CDR3 is given with its conserved first and last residue. A D gene is named only where the DNA matches it firmly. Clone sizes are given selectively: once, few, many, or a class where the clone is expanded.

>TRBJ1-5|TRBV5-6|.|.
CASSLSYRYSNQPQHF
TGTGCCAGCAGCTTATCCTACAGGTATAGCAATCAGCCCCAGCATTTT
>TRBJ2-2|TRBV7-8|.|TRBD1
CASSRKRGPGSTGELFF
TGTGCCAGCAGCCGAAAGAGGGGGCCCGGAAGCACCGGGGAGCTGTTTTTT
>TRBJ1-1|TRBV12-3/TRBV12-4|many|.
CASTPRAGNTEAFF
TGTGCCAGCACCCCCCGGGCAGGGAACACTGAAGCTTTCTTT
>TRBJ2-3|TRBV5-4|few|TRBD1
CASSLGTDPTYTQYF
TGTGCCAGCAGCTTAGGGACAGACCCCACATATACGCAGTATTTT
>TRBJ2-7|TRBV9|many|.
CASSLTGTSSYEQYF
TGTGCCAGCAGTCTGACAGGGACTAGCTCCTACGAGCAGTACTTC
>TRBJ1-6|TRBV7-9|many|.
CASTLTGEGSPLHF
TGTGCCAGCACCCTAACAGGAGAAGGTTCACCCCTCCACTTT
>TRBJ1-1|TRBV2|few|.
CASRRGENTEAFF
TGTGCCAGCAGGAGGGGGGAGAACACTGAAGCTTTCTTT
>TRBJ1-5|TRBV7-8|few|.
CASSPSLVNQPQHF
TGTGCCAGCAGCCCCTCTTTAGTGAATCAGCCCCAGCATTTT
>TRBJ2-2|TRBV20-1|few|TRBD2
CSARGLAGGATGELFF
TGCAGTGCTAGAGGACTAGCGGGGGGGGCGACCGGGGAGCTGTTTTTT
>TRBJ2-7|TRBV19|.|TRBD2
CASSIRRSSGPSYEQYF
TGTGCCAGTAGTATTCGTCGGTCTAGCGGGCCCTCCTACGAGCAGTACTTC
>TRBJ1-2|TRBV20-1|many|.
CSARASADGYTF
TGCAGTGCCAGGGCGTCTGCCGATGGCTACACCTTC
>TRBJ1-4|TRBV18|.|.
CASSPPGVREKLFF
TGTGCCAGCTCACCACCGGGGGTGCGTGAAAAACTGTTTTTT
>TRBJ2-1|TRBV5-4|many|TRBD2
CASSFKASGDYEQFF
TGTGCCAGCAGCTTTAAGGCTAGCGGGGATTATGAGCAGTTCTTC
>TRBJ2-2|TRBV3-1|few|.
CASSPQLSGELFF
TGTGCCAGCAGCCCCCAGTTGTCCGGGGAGCTGTTTTTT
>TRBJ2-3|TRBV20-1|many|TRBD2
CSASLLAVLRRTDTQYF
TGCAGTGCTAGCTTACTAGCGGTCCTAAGGAGGACAGATACGCAGTATTTT
>TRBJ2-5|TRBV13|few|.
CASSLSGSFAETQYF
TGTGCCAGCAGTCTCAGCGGTTCCTTTGCAGAGACCCAGTACTTC
>TRBJ1-5|TRBV5-1|many|.
CAIRNMVRIGPQHF
TGCGCCATACGCAACATGGTCCGCATTGGGCCCCAGCATTTT
>TRBJ2-1|TRBV4-1|many|TRBD1
CASSQAWTGDYNEQFF
TGCGCCAGCAGCCAAGCCTGGACAGGGGACTACAATGAGCAGTTCTTC
>TRBJ2-1|TRBV11-2|many|.
CASSPTGYEQFF
TGTGCCAGCAGCCCAACAGGCTATGAGCAGTTCTTC
>TRBJ2-1|TRBV30|many|.
CACIQGNEQFF
TGTGCCTGTATTCAGGGGAATGAGCAGTTCTTC
>TRBJ2-1|TRBV7-2|many|TRBD2
CASSLARGNNEQFF
TGTGCCAGCAGCTTAGCGCGGGGGAACAATGAGCAGTTCTTC
>TRBJ2-6|TRBV30|few|.
CAWSVLGPGANVLTF
TGTGCCTGGAGTGTACTAGGACCTGGGGCCAACGTCCTGACTTTC
>TRBJ2-3|TRBV6-6|many|.
CASSYPGVPDTQYF
TGTGCCAGCAGTTACCCCGGTGTCCCAGATACGCAGTATTTT
>TRBJ2-1|TRBV6-2/TRBV6-3|many|TRBD2
CASWGLAGSGYEQFF
TGTGCCAGCTGGGGACTAGCGGGGAGTGGGTATGAGCAGTTCTTC
>TRBJ1-4|TRBV5-1|many|TRBD1
CASSLGQGQKLFF
TGCGCCAGCAGCTTGGGACAGGGGCAAAAACTGTTTTTT
>TRBJ2-3|TRBV20-1|.|.
CSATFGGLGLNTQYF
TGCAGTGCTACTTTCGGGGGTTTGGGGTTGAATACGCAGTATTTT
>TRBJ2-3|TRBV7-9|.|.
CASSLRKVESTDTQYF
TGTGCCAGCAGCTTACGGAAAGTAGAAAGCACAGATACGCAGTATTTT
>TRBJ1-4|TRBV18|.|.
CACPTETTNEKLFF
TGTGCCTGCCCAACAGAAACAACTAATGAAAAACTGTTTTTT
>TRBJ2-7|TRBV5-1|many|.
CASSFQNEQYF
TGCGCCAGCAGCTTCCAGAACGAGCAGTACTTC
>TRBJ2-6|TRBV7-9|many|.
CASSESGANVLTF
TGTGCCAGCAGCGAATCTGGGGCCAACGTCCTGACTTTC
>TRBJ1-4|TRBV5-1|many|TRBD1
CASSSQGARDEKLFF
TGCGCCAGCAGCTCCCAGGGGGCGCGGGATGAAAAACTGTTTTTT
>TRBJ1-1|TRBV6-1|many|.
CASSEAVGLGEAFF
TGTGCCAGCAGTGAAGCAGTTGGCTTGGGTGAAGCTTTCTTT
>TRBJ2-7|TRBV29-1|many|.
CSARTRPDYEQYF
TGCAGCGCCAGGACTCGGCCGGACTACGAGCAGTACTTC
>TRBJ1-5|TRBV7-9|once|.
CASSLNGYNQPQHF
TGTGCCAGCAGCCTGAACGGTTACAATCAGCCCCAGCATTTT
>TRBJ2-7|TRBV5-6|many|.
CASSPDRNYEQYF
TGTGCCAGCAGCCCCGACAGGAACTACGAGCAGTACTTC
>TRBJ1-2|TRBV7-2|many|.
CASAPRSNYGYTF
TGTGCCAGCGCCCCCCGGAGTAACTATGGCTACACCTTC
>TRBJ2-1|TRBV4-2|many|TRBD2
CASSQEGALAGQQFF
TGTGCCAGCAGCCAAGAAGGGGCCTTAGCGGGTCAGCAGTTCTTC
>TRBJ2-1|TRBV14|many|TRBD1
CASSREIRDRGFGEQFF
TGTGCCAGCAGCCGGGAAATCCGGGACAGGGGGTTCGGTGAGCAGTTCTTC
>TRBJ2-7|TRBV2|many|.
CASSMTSREQYF
TGTGCCAGCAGCATGACCTCCCGGGAGCAGTACTTC
>TRBJ2-1|TRBV11-3|medium-sized|.
CASGDVDFWGYNEQFF
TGTGCCAGCGGAGATGTAGATTTCTGGGGATACAATGAGCAGTTCTTC
>TRBJ2-5|TRBV20-1|.|TRBD2
CSANSGSPETQYF
TGCAGTGCTAATAGCGGGAGTCCGGAGACCCAGTACTTC
>TRBJ2-1|TRBV6-1|many|TRBD2
CASSPRTSGKGNEQFF
TGTGCCAGCAGTCCACGCACTAGCGGGAAAGGTAATGAGCAGTTCTTC
>TRBJ2-1|TRBV27|many|TRBD2
CASSTTSRSGRADEQFF
TGTGCCAGCAGTACCACCTCCCGCAGCGGGAGGGCCGATGAGCAGTTCTTC